This T cell receptor (beta chain) was recovered during a study of cytomegalovirus exposure and HLA in healthy donors. Study-wide context: Ancestry clustering placed 81% of around 400 genotyped donors in the Caucasian-associated cluster.

PCR was performed using 60 Vbeta and 13 Jbeta primers. The protocol was immunoSEQ multiplex PCR, while the TCRdb copy is restricted to in-frame clones and leaves out a portion. Of roughly 67,000 clones listed, roughly 80% are singletons. Germline assignment: CDR1 SGHAT and CDR2 FQNNGV. The CDR3 has 19 amino acids. V lost 1 base to trimming and J lost 2 bases, with 22 bases between them. Findings and limits, study-wide: Accurate predictions that matched the HLA-A and HLA-B alleles of most subjects were reportedly made from TCR beta sequences. It was in a later analysis that TCR association rates were seen to vary by HLA locus, highest for DRB1 and lowest for HLA-C. As was reported, the classifier diagnosed cytomegalovirus status with high specificity and sensitivity.

On this clone: Its antigen is as yet unknown.

The V and J genes are TRBV11-2 and TRBJ2-3; TRBD1 might be the D (6 bases). The clonotype was recovered from a woman aged 25-40 years in good health and CMV-seronegative. The sample was PBMCs. The CDR3 region is CASSLGGAGAIPYTDTQYF. The CDR3 region has the DNA TGTGCCAGCAGCTTAGGAGGGGCAGGGGCAATCCCTTACACAGATACGCAGTATTTT.